These 12 T cell receptor beta chains were sequenced from one sample in a study of OX40 agonist ivuxolimab in advanced cancers. Sequenced by immunoSEQ multiplex PCR; TCRdb stores in-frame clones only, minus some. The repertoire has some 79,000 clones, 92% of them found once; the top ten carry over 0.35%. Material: CD4+ or CD8+ T cells sorted from blood, obtained in a trial of the OX40 agonist ivuxolimab. These receptors were taken from an adult with an advanced solid tumor such as melanoma, head and neck, liver or kidney cancer.

DNA for the CDR3: TGCGCCAGCAGCCCTAGGGGGATTCCCCAAGAGACCCAGTACTTC. It codes for CASSPRGIPQETQYF. The chain uses TRBV4-1 and TRBJ2-5; the D gene is possibly TRBD1 (6 bases). V lost 4 bases to trimming and J lost 1 base, with 13 bases between them. Germline loops: CDR1 MGHRA, CDR2 YSYEKL. This CDR3 spans 15 amino acids.

The rearrangement joins TRBV10-3 to TRBJ2-5, with 9 bases identical to TRBD1. The V and J ends lost 6 bases and 5 bases, in that order; junction bases with no gene match: 7. Germline values: CDR1 ENHRY, CDR2 SYGVKD. The CDR3 is made up of 14 amino acids. The CDR3 reads CAISLTGGGETQYF. The CDR3 DNA reads TGTGCCATCAGCCTTACAGGGGGCGGGGAGACCCAGTACTTC.

The chain joins TRBV10-2 to TRBJ1-3; possibly TRBD1 for D (5 bases). Germline CDR1 WSHSY, CDR2 SAAADI. Trimming stripped 2 bases from V and 3 bases from J, with 11 bases between. CDR3 length: 15 amino acids. This chain's CDR3 is CASSEQGARGNTIYF. DNA of the CDR3: TGCGCCAGCAGTGAGCAGGGAGCGCGTGGAAACACCATATATTTT.

This chain connects TRBV21-1 to TRBJ2-7; the DNA was not compared with TRBD2, the D call given in the table. TRBV21-1 is marked as a pseudogene. The CDR3 is made up of 15 amino acids. This CDR3 reads CASSKVAGVPYEQYF. The DNA of the CDR3 is TGTGCCAGCAGCAAAGTGGCCGGGGTTCCCTACGAGCAGTACTTC.

V gene TRBV29-1 combines with J gene TRBJ2-3; 10 bases align to TRBD2. V lost 2 bases, J lost 5 bases, and 7 bases stayed unmatched. Germline CDR1 is SQVTM and CDR2 is ANQGSEA. This CDR3 has 15 residues. As DNA, the CDR3 is TGCAGCGTTGAAATCATAGCGGGAGGTAAAGATACGCAGTATTTT. Translated, it gives CSVEIIAGGKDTQYF.

This clone has only one observation. The chain couples TRBV19 to TRBJ1-4; no firm D call. Germline CDR1 LNHDA, CDR2 SQIVND (reference sequence). Between the trimmed V and J ends, which lost 7 bases and 7 bases, there was a span of 16 bases. The CDR3 extends over 14 amino acids. CDR3: CASILTGPGEKLFF. CDR3 coding DNA: TGTGCCAGTATTCTAACTGGGCCGGGTGAAAAACTGTTTTTT.

This chain joins TRBV30 and TRBJ1-3; 7 bases match TRBD1. The CDR3 runs 13 residues. Unmatched junction bases numbered 3, after V lost 4 bases and J lost 3 bases. The germline V gene encodes CDR1 GTSNPN and CDR2 SVGIG (reference sequence). The CDR3 is CAWNTGVGNTIYF. For the CDR3, the DNA is TGTGCCTGGAATACAGGGGTTGGAAACACCATATATTTT.

J is TRBJ2-2 and V is TRBV19; 7 bases line up with TRBD1. The CDR3 has 15 amino acids. The V gene's germline CDR1 is LNHDA and CDR2 SQIVND (reference sequence). V lost 5 bases to trimming and J lost 4 bases; unmatched junction nucleotides: 7. CDR3 region: CASSPGQRITGELFF. In nucleotides, the CDR3 is TGTGCCAGTAGTCCGGGACAGAGGATCACCGGGGAGCTGTTTTTT.

This sequence joins TRBV6-5 and TRBJ1-1; maybe TRBD1 (6 bases). Trimming stripped 6 bases from V and 1 base from J, with 15 bases between. The V gene's germline CDR1 is MNHEY and CDR2 SVGAGI. CDR3 length: 15 amino acids. CDR3 amino acids: CASRKQGRGNTEAFF. As DNA, the CDR3 is TGTGCCAGCAGGAAACAGGGCAGGGGGAACACTGAAGCTTTCTTT.

About this clone: No DNA is shown, since the ends of the CDR3 on it are uncertain; the CDR3 is the one TCRdb lists. J is TRBJ2-3 and V is TRBV10-2; the table's D call, TRBD1, has no DNA check behind it. From germline, CDR1 is WSHSY and CDR2 SAAADI. The CDR3 sequence runs 16 residues, both termini included. CDR3 loop: CASKVGTGARQDTQFF.

The chain combines TRBV6-6 with TRBJ2-7; possibly TRBD1 or TRBD2 for D (6 bases each). CDR3 length equals 16 residues. V was trimmed by 0 bases and J by 0 bases, leaving 12 bases between them. CDR1 and CDR2 (germline): MNHNY, SVGAGI (reference sequence). The CDR3 region is CASSYSRGVTSYEQYF. Written as DNA, the CDR3 is TGTGCCAGCAGTTACTCTAGGGGGGTTACCTCCTACGAGCAGTACTTC.

The chain carries TRBV10-2 and TRBJ2-5; 9 nucleotides align to TRBD2. This CDR3 contains 14 residues. V gave up 5 bases and J gave up 2 bases; unmatched junction bases: 3. CDR1 and CDR2 from the germline V gene are WSHSY and SAAADI. The CDR3 region has the DNA TGCGCCAGCAGTAGCGGGAGGTGGCAAGAGACCCAGTACTTC. It codes for CASSSGRWQETQYF.